These T cell receptor beta chains were read from a single sample in a study of cytomegalovirus exposure and HLA in healthy donors. Profiled with immunoSEQ multiplex PCR; TCRdb holds only in-frame clones, not every one. Of 110,000 to 150,000 clones listed, 75% were seen once; the top ten hold 3% to 3.5%. The sample taken for sequencing was PBMCs. Source of these receptors: a man in his forties in good health and CMV-seronegative. Both conserved end residues are trimmed from each CDR3. Fields, in order: V gene, CDR3 protein.

V gene: TRBV5-4; CDR3 protein: ASSLGGAPNSPLH
V gene: TRBV7-9; CDR3 protein: ASSLQGSTNEKLF
V gene: TRBV5-1; CDR3 protein: ASSLVRNYGYT
V gene: TRBV5-5; CDR3 protein: ASSLNTGQYRGYT
V gene: TRBV4-1; CDR3 protein: ASSQGMASGEETQY
V gene: TRBV4-1; CDR3 protein: ASSQENSASYNEQF
V gene: TRBV7-9; CDR3 protein: ASSLARQGLDEQF
V gene: TRBV6-5; CDR3 protein: ASSYQVAGPHEQY
V gene: TRBV5-5; CDR3 protein: ASSTTGGSNEKLF
V gene: TRBV5-1; CDR3 protein: ASGITGNTEAF
V gene: TRBV27; CDR3 protein: ASSLSLAYEQY
V gene: TRBV2; CDR3 protein: ASSEGQRYEQY
V gene: TRBV5-4; CDR3 protein: ASSLDTKETQY
V gene: TRBV11-3; CDR3 protein: ASSSHRGEQY
V gene: TRBV5-1; CDR3 protein: ASTQVLGSHEKLF
V gene: TRBV7-2; CDR3 protein: ASSLWGHGGYT
V gene: TRBV2; CDR3 protein: ASSEQGASTDTQY
V gene: TRBV4-2; CDR3 protein: ASSQGRGEPFQETQY
V gene: TRBV4-1; CDR3 protein: ASTKRFEGQGQGEESEAF
V gene: TRBV7-6; CDR3 protein: ASSLGTGGSPLH
V gene: TRBV7-9; CDR3 protein: ASTGSVAKYNEQF
V gene: TRBV9; CDR3 protein: ASSVGRGSSYNEQF
V gene: TRBV9; CDR3 protein: ASSSRESSYEQY
V gene: TRBV29-1; CDR3 protein: SVGTGTGPYEQY
V gene: TRBV9; CDR3 protein: ASSTISGGDPDTQY
V gene: TRBV28; CDR3 protein: ASSLNRVGQPQH
V gene: TRBV19; CDR3 protein: ASTLQGLPQETQY
V gene: TRBV5-6; CDR3 protein: ASSLGQLLSGNTIY
V gene: TRBV10-2; CDR3 protein: ASRPGTATRYNEQF
V gene: TRBV4-3; CDR3 protein: ASSPGTGGFNEQF
V gene: TRBV9; CDR3 protein: ASSVVAGQGWSGELF
V gene: TRBV18; CDR3 protein: ASSPRLGDTEAF
V gene: TRBV10-2; CDR3 protein: ASSEGGDGETQY
V gene: TRBV5-1; CDR3 protein: ASSPTGGLSTDTQY
V gene: TRBV6-1; CDR3 protein: ASSTGGQAF
V gene: TRBV5-1; CDR3 protein: ASSSGTGVYEQY
V gene: TRBV19; CDR3 protein: ASSRTTQGQPQH
V gene: TRBV7-9; CDR3 protein: ASSSQERGEFGELF
V gene: TRBV5-1; CDR3 protein: ASSLGGGPYNEQF
V gene: TRBV6-1; CDR3 protein: ASSEPRGISNQPQH
V gene: TRBV7-9; CDR3 protein: ASSLDERGAF
V gene: TRBV28; CDR3 protein: ASSLNEKLF
V gene: TRBV4-2; CDR3 protein: ASSRSAPSGGWSDTQY
V gene: TRBV5-5; CDR3 protein: ASSSRGQGGQPQH
V gene: TRBV18; CDR3 protein: ASSPGQGDQPQH
V gene: TRBV4-1; CDR3 protein: ASSQETSGGLNEQY